The 8 T cell receptor beta chains listed next were all sequenced from one sample in a study of T cell responses to AZD1222 COVID-19 vaccine. Generated by immunoSEQ multiplex PCR, the TCRdb table keeps only in-frame clones and is missing some. The repertoire consists of 250,000 to 300,000 clones, with 90% to 95% occurring once and the leading ten covering around 0.6%. The starting material was peripheral blood, obtained 28 days after the second AZD1222 dose. The receptors derive from an adult who received the AZD1222 COVID-19 vaccine.

V gene TRBV19 combines with J gene TRBJ1-5; a possible D gene is TRBD1 (5 bases). V shed 1 base and J shed 5 bases, with 9 bases lying between them. The CDR3 sequence is 14 residues long. Per germline, CDR1 LNHDA and CDR2 SQIVND (reference sequence). The CDR3, as DNA: TGTGCCAGTAGTATAGTACAGGAATATCAGCCCCAGCATTTT. This codes for CASSIVQEYQPQHF.

In this sample, this clone turned up once. This chain's CDR3 is CASSQLPGTATNYGYTF. CDR3 nucleotides: TGTGCCAGCAGCCAACTCCCCGGGACAGCGACAAACTATGGCTACACCTTC. V usage is TRBV4-2 and J usage is TRBJ1-2, with 7 bases aligning to TRBD1. The CDR3 runs to 17 residues. With V trimmed by 2 bases and J by 2 bases, 11 bases remained unmatched. Germline CDR1 reads LGHNA; CDR2 reads YNFKEQ.

J is TRBJ1-1 and V is TRBV5-4, with D unresolved. Germline lookup yields CDR1 SGHNT and CDR2 YYREEE (reference sequence). This CDR3 has 15 amino acids. Trimming left V 0 bases short and J 4 bases short, with 13 bases between. The CDR3 spells CASSLGSEGRTEAFF. In DNA form, the CDR3 reads TGTGCCAGCAGCTTGGGGTCAGAAGGCCGCACTGAAGCTTTCTTT.

The gene calls are TRBV28 and TRBJ1-3, with a tentative D call TRBD1 (5 bases). The CDR3 spans 14 residues. Trimming shortened V by 7 bases and J by 3 bases, and 13 bases separated the two germline ends. Germline V gives CDR1 MDHEN, CDR2 SYDVKM. In nucleotides, the CDR3 is TGTGCCAGCATCATGGGGGGGAGTGGAAACACCATATATTTT. The encoded protein is CASIMGGSGNTIYF.

DNA for the CDR3: TGTGCCAGCAGCCCTCGGACAGGGATTGAAGCTTTCTTT. This translates into CASSPRTGIEAFF. The chain joins TRBV7-2 to TRBJ1-1; 8 nucleotides agree with TRBD1. This CDR3 region has 13 residues. Germline trimming cut 5 bases from V and 7 bases from J; bases unmatched to any gene: 6. The germline gives CDR1 SGHTA, CDR2 FQGNSA.

Details on this clone: The junction departs from germline at one end; a sequencing error may be responsible. The genes are TRBV10-2 and TRBJ2-7, with D possibly TRBD2 on 6 matching bases. The CDR3 spans 16 residues. Germline V CDR1 and CDR2: WSHSY, SAAADI. CDR3 in DNA: TGCGCCAGCACTGAGGAGGGTAACTACCCTTTTCGCGAGCAGTACTTC. This codes for CASTEEGNYPFREQYF.

The chain links TRBV2 to TRBJ2-7, with a possible D match to TRBD2 (7 bases). The CDR3 loop spans 15 amino acids. V lost 8 bases to trimming and J lost 7 bases, with 24 bases between them. CDR1 is SNHLY, CDR2 FYNNEI, per germline. The CDR3 loop reads CASQDQGLAAGEQYF. The CDR3 DNA follows: TGTGCCAGCCAGGACCAGGGGCTAGCGGCTGGTGAGCAGTACTTC.

V is TRBV4-2 and J is TRBJ1-5, with D unclear. The CDR3 covers 14 residues. Between the trimmed V and J ends, which lost 6 bases and 1 base, there was a span of 10 bases. From germline, CDR1 is LGHNA and CDR2 YNFKEQ. Here the CDR3 reads CASSSGVSNQPQHF. CDR3 nucleotide sequence: TGTGCCAGCAGTTCCGGGGTGAGCAATCAGCCCCAGCATTTT.